What follows are 26 T cell receptor beta chains derived from one specimen sequenced in a study of regulatory T cells in long-lasting Graves disease. Sample time point: persistent/refractory GD, antithyroid drugs over 5 years with positive TRAb. PBMC RNA served as the TCR library source. TCR beta libraries were built with iRepertoire HTBI primers and Arm-PCR of CDR3 regions. From the multiplex PCR reads, TCRdb called clonotypes with MiXCR, one entry per CDR3 protein. The top ten clones hold around an eighth of a sample with roughly 400,000 distinct CDR3 sequences, roughly 23% of them seen once. Sequenced material: peripheral blood mononuclear cells (PBMCs), taken when the disease was refractory, from a patient treated with antithyroid drugs. These receptors came from a female donor with Graves disease.

This clonotype was recorded at least ten times. The chain is built from TRBV28 and TRBJ2-7, with 9 bases identical to TRBD1. Germline CDR1 and CDR2: MDHEN and SYDVKM. With 5 bases clipped from V and 8 bases from J, the junction kept 16 bases outside the gene matches. The CDR3 loop spans 16 amino acids. The CDR3 nucleotides read TGTGCCAGCAGTACGACCCGATCCGACAGGGGGAGAAAGCAGTACTTC. Translating gives CASSTTRSDRGRKQYF.

This clonotype was detected a few times. The chain recombines TRBV20-1 with TRBJ2-4; 12 bases map to TRBD2. The CDR3 loop spans 14 amino acids. The J segment lost 5 bases and the V segment lost 6 bases, leaving 5 bases of the junction unmatched. The germline CDR1 and CDR2 sequences are DFQATT and SNEGSKA (reference sequence). The CDR3 spells CSARTSGAENIQYF. Written as DNA, the CDR3 is TGCAGTGCAAGGACTAGCGGGGCGGAAAACATTCAGTACTTC.

In regard to this clonotype: A junction boundary mismatches the germline segment, possibly from a read error. The chain combines TRBV12-3 or TRBV12-4 with TRBJ2-2, with 8 bases fitting TRBD1. The length of the CDR3 is 15 residues. This CDR3 reads CVSSPQTGATGELFF. CDR3 coding DNA: TGTGTCAGCAGTCCGCAGACAGGGGCAACCGGGGAGCTGTTTTTT.

The table lists this clonotype with many counts. The CDR3 protein is CASSTPAKVANIQYF. The CDR3 coding sequence is TGTGCCAGCAGTACCCCGGCTAAGGTTGCAAACATTCAGTACTTC. The chain joins TRBV28 to TRBJ2-4, with D unclear. V gave up 5 bases and J gave up 6 bases, with 17 bases separating them. This CDR3 region has 15 residues. The germline V gene encodes CDR1 MDHEN and CDR2 SYDVKM.

This clonotype was found a few times. In this CDR3 the conserved last residue, phenylalanine or tryptophan, is missing, so a read error is likely. The chain links TRBV7-2 to TRBJ2-7; a possible D gene is TRBD2 (6 bases). Trimming cost V 1 base and J 7 bases, with 11 bases left between them. CDR3 length: 13 amino acids. From germline, CDR1 is SGHTA and CDR2 FQGNSA. The CDR3, as DNA: TGTGCCAGCAGCTTAGGGCCCGGAGGGGAGCAGTACCTC. Translated: CASSLGPGGEQYL.

The table lists this clonotype with many counts. The V and J genes are TRBV11-2 and TRBJ1-6; tentatively, D is TRBD1 (5 bases). Germline CDR1 and CDR2: SGHAT and FQNNGV. Trimming took off 4 bases at V and 9 bases at J, with 13 bases between the two ends. This CDR3 is built from 14 residues. CDR3 in DNA: TGTGCCAGCAGCTACGTCGGGGGGGGTTCACCCCTCCACTTT. As protein: CASSYVGGGSPLHF.

The CDR3 region has the DNA TGTGCCAGCAGTGAAAGGGCGGGAGCGGGCACCGGGGAGCTGTTTTTT. As protein: CASSERAGAGTGELFF. The V gene is TRBV2, the J gene TRBJ2-2, with TRBD2 matching 7 bases. The V segment lost 2 bases and the J segment 4 bases; nucleotides outside the gene matches: 7. This CDR3 has 16 residues. CDR1 is SNHLY and CDR2 is FYNNEI in the germline V gene.

Of note for this clonotype: This clone may be a read error of a much larger clone one base away. The chain is built from TRBV20-1 and TRBJ2-7, with 9 nucleotides matching TRBD2. The CDR3 runs 15 residues. Trimming removed 0 bases from V and 4 bases from J; junction bases left unmatched: 7. Germline CDR1 DFQATT, CDR2 SNEGSKA (reference sequence). CDR3 protein: CSARDGTSRRYEQYF. As DNA, the CDR3 is TGCAGTGCTAGAGACGGGACTAGCAGGCGATACGAGCAGTACTTC.

This clonotype was observed a few times. The chain uses TRBV4-1 and TRBJ2-7; D might be TRBD1 (5 bases). Trimming took off 0 bases at V and 2 bases at J, with 11 bases between the two ends. Germline V CDR1 and CDR2: MGHRA, YSYEKL. The CDR3 spans 15 residues. The DNA for the CDR3 is TGCGCCAGCAGCCAAGAAGAGGACACCACCTACGAGCAGTACTTC. Translation gives CASSQEEDTTYEQYF.

This clonotype was detected many times. This chain links TRBV6-9 with TRBJ1-1; D is unresolved. Per germline, CDR1 MNHGY and CDR2 SVAAGI. V dropped 3 bases and J dropped 5 bases, with 13 bases sitting between them. CDR3 length: 14 amino acids. CDR3 nucleotides: TGTGCCAGCAGTTACGATTCCCCACAGACTGAAGCTTTCTTT. It codes for CASSYDSPQTEAFF.

At least ten counts were recorded for this clonotype. The chain carries TRBV28 and TRBJ1-1; D gene ambiguous. This CDR3 contains 11 residues. V was cut by 7 bases and J by 1 base, with 4 bases left in between. Per germline, CDR1 MDHEN and CDR2 SYDVKM. CDR3 in DNA: TGTGCCAGCACTTGGAACACTGAAGCTTTCTTT. Amino acid sequence: CASTWNTEAFF.

This clonotype appeared a few times. The chain uses TRBV27 and TRBJ2-7, with 9 bases identical to TRBD2. V lost 5 bases to trimming and J lost 2 bases; unmatched junction nucleotides: 7. CDR1 MNHEY and CDR2 SMNVEV come from the germline V gene (reference sequence). The CDR3 is made up of 15 amino acids. Here the CDR3 reads CASSRWLAGTYEQYF. The CDR3 DNA is TGTGCCAGCAGTCGGTGGCTAGCGGGAACCTACGAGCAGTACTTC.

This clonotype showed up many times. The rearrangement uses TRBV28 and TRBJ2-2; D uncertain. There are 12 residues in the CDR3. Deletions cut 8 bases from V and 7 bases from J, with 11 bases between. Per germline, CDR1 MDHEN and CDR2 SYDVKM. CDR3 residues: CASGVYGGELFF. DNA for the CDR3: TGTGCCAGCGGAGTGTACGGCGGGGAGCTGTTTTTT.

The genes are TRBV3-1 and TRBJ2-1; D is uncertain. The germline V gene has CDR1 LGHDT and CDR2 YNNKEL (reference sequence). V shed 2 bases and J shed 7 bases, with 9 bases lying between them. The CDR3 is made up of 13 amino acids. The CDR3 sequence is CASSQNSLNEQFF. The CDR3 coding sequence is TGTGCCAGCAGCCAAAATAGTTTGAATGAGCAGTTCTTC.

The rearrangement links TRBV6-1 to TRBJ2-1; 8 bases are shared with TRBD2. Unmatched junction bases numbered 12, after V lost 6 bases and J lost 8 bases. The CDR3 spans 15 residues. Germline V gene data show CDR1 as MNHNS and CDR2 as SASEGT. The CDR3 DNA follows: TGTGCCAGCAGCCTTCAACGGGAGGGGGTGGATGAGCAGTTCTTC. Protein sequence: CASSLQREGVDEQFF.

Many counts were recorded for this clonotype. The chain joins TRBV3-1 to TRBJ2-7; D gene ambiguous. CDR3 length: 12 residues. V was trimmed by 8 bases and J by 3 bases, leaving 11 bases between them. Germline CDR1 reads LGHDT; CDR2 reads YNNKEL (reference sequence). For the CDR3, the DNA is TGTGCCAGCTCGGAAAGGATCTACGAGCAGTACTTC. It is translated as CASSERIYEQYF.

This clonotype was counted ten times or more. This chain uses TRBV28 with TRBJ2-7; D unclear. Germline assignment: CDR1 MDHEN and CDR2 SYDVKM. CDR3 length: 14 residues. The V end lost 7 bases, the J end lost 4 bases, and 17 bases lay between the germline ends. Here the CDR3 reads CASTSTEVSYEQYF. Here the CDR3 DNA reads TGTGCCAGCACCTCAACCGAGGTTTCGTACGAGCAGTACTTC.

This sequence joins TRBV10-3 and TRBJ2-2; the D is unclear. Germline loops: CDR1 ENHRY, CDR2 SYGVKD. The CDR3 consists of 13 residues. Trimming stripped 3 bases from V and 2 bases from J, with 4 bases between. This chain's CDR3 is CAISDPNTGELFF. DNA for the CDR3: TGTGCCATCAGTGATCCTAACACCGGGGAGCTGTTTTTT.

This clonotype was found many times. The chain combines TRBV24-1 with TRBJ1-2; tentatively, D is TRBD1 (5 bases). The germline gives CDR1 KGHDR, CDR2 SFDVKD. The V end was cut by 4 bases, the J end by 4 bases, with 15 bases between. The CDR3 consists of 15 residues. In DNA, the CDR3 is TGTGCCACCAGTGAGCCCGGGACGGACACCTATGGCTACACCTTC. This gives the protein CATSEPGTDTYGYTF.

This clonotype appeared a few times. The rearrangement joins TRBV4-2 to TRBJ2-5, with 7 bases aligning to TRBD1. Germline CDR1 is LGHNA and CDR2 is YNFKEQ. CDR3 size: 14 residues. J gave up 5 bases and V 3 bases, and 6 bases lay outside the gene matches. CDR3 protein: CASSHRTGEETQYF. The CDR3 bases are TGTGCCAGCAGCCATCGCACAGGGGAGGAGACCCAGTACTTC.

This clonotype was detected many times. The chain joins TRBV2 to TRBJ1-5; 7 nucleotides line up with TRBD1. From germline, CDR1 is SNHLY and CDR2 FYNNEI. The trim removed 8 bases at V and 8 bases at J, leaving 9 bases unmatched. This CDR3 comprises 13 residues. CDR3 in amino acids: CASGRTGSEPQHF. The CDR3 nucleotides read TGTGCCAGCGGACGGACAGGTTCGGAGCCCCAGCATTTT.

Many counts were recorded for this clonotype. The V gene is TRBV28, the J gene TRBJ2-7; TRBD1 matches at 9 bases. Germline CDR1 and CDR2: MDHEN and SYDVKM. The CDR3 extends over 14 amino acids. V dropped 6 bases and J dropped 4; count of bases not matched to a gene: 7. The CDR3 sequence is CASRSDRGVYEQYF. CDR3 DNA: TGTGCCAGCAGAAGTGACAGGGGGGTATACGAGCAGTACTTC.

Only a few counts were recorded for this clonotype. With a much larger clone just one base away, this may be a read error. The genes are TRBV12-3 or TRBV12-4 and TRBJ1-2; 9 positions match TRBD1. With V trimmed by 5 bases and J by 2 bases, 3 bases remained unmatched. The CDR3 consists of 14 residues. The CDR3 nucleotides read TGTGCCAGCAGTGCCGGGACAGGGAACTATGGCTACACCTTC. Translated: CASSAGTGNYGYTF.

This clonotype was recorded a few times. This chain uses TRBV4-1 with TRBJ2-5, with D tentatively TRBD2 (5 bases). The DNA end is a closer match to TRBJ2-7, so the J assignment may be wrong. The germline V gene has CDR1 MGHRA and CDR2 YSYEKL. The CDR3 has 13 residues. This CDR3 reads CASSPFSGNEQYF. In DNA form, the CDR3 reads TGCGCCAGCAGCCCTTTTTCCGGGAACGAGCAGTACTTC.

The chain has TRBV19 and TRBJ2-1; 8 bases are a match to TRBD2. Germline lookup yields CDR1 LNHDA and CDR2 SQIVND (reference sequence). The CDR3 covers 14 residues. J was trimmed by 7 bases and V by 3 bases; bases with no gene match: 5. The chain's CDR3 is CASSIVGGRNEQFF. Written as DNA, the CDR3 is TGTGCCAGTAGTATTGTCGGCGGGAGGAATGAGCAGTTCTTC.

This clonotype showed up many times. The chain has TRBV28 and TRBJ2-7; the D gene is possibly TRBD2 (6 bases). The CDR3 spans 14 residues. V was clipped by 6 bases and J by 2 bases, with 14 bases between them. The V gene's germline CDR1 is MDHEN and CDR2 SYDVKM. CDR3 region: CASRGLARAYEQYF. The CDR3 nucleotides read TGTGCCAGCAGAGGCCTAGCGCGAGCCTACGAGCAGTACTTC.